This entry describes one T cell receptor (beta chain). Its matching antigen is unknown. The sample originates from a study of Ad26.COV2.S vaccination and SARS-CoV-2 variants. Looking at the study overall: Donor was assigned to the Ad26.COV2.S arm of trial COV1001.

V lost 5 bases and J lost 4, with 14 bases in between. Germline V CDR1 and CDR2: MNHEY, SVGAGI. This CDR3 has 14 amino acids. The sample's treatment: about 20 received Ad26.COV2.S at low or high dose, single or two shots; 5 received placebo; per-sample allocation not given. Sampling took place 63 days after the first vaccine or placebo injection. Sequencing used immunoSEQ multiplex PCR; TCRdb keeps in-frame clones, though not all of them. The table lists 350,000 to 400,000 clones, about 88% of them singletons. Study outcomes and limitations: TCR breadth and depth estimates may have understated total T cell responses.

The source was peripheral blood, collected in a trial of Ad26.COV2.S vaccine versus placebo. The sequence was collected from a person between 18 and 59 years old who received the Ad26.COV2.S COVID-19 vaccine or a placebo. V usage is TRBV6-5 and J usage is TRBJ2-5; D not resolved. The CDR3: CASSTPGPRETQYF. In DNA, the CDR3 is TGTGCCAGCAGTACTCCGGGCCCCCGAGAGACCCAGTACTTC.